The rows below give T cell receptor beta chains drawn from one sample of a study of shared T cell receptors in the human thymus. Produced via immunoSEQ multiplex PCR; TCRdb's table is partial and in-frame only. This table has around 340,000 clones, approximately 95% appearing once. Sequencing input: thymocytes. The source of these receptors is a human donor. Each CDR3 is given with its conserved first and last residue. The D gene is left open where the match is weak. A clone size is listed for some rows: how often the clone was seen (once, few, many), or a class if it is expanded.

J gene: TRBJ2-7; clone size: -; D gene: -; V gene: TRBV10-2; CDR3 DNA: TGCGCCAGCAGTGGCAACAGGGACTACGAGCAGTACTTC; CDR3 protein: CASSGNRDYEQYF
J gene: TRBJ2-7; clone size: -; D gene: TRBD2; V gene: TRBV11-2; CDR3 DNA: TGTGCCAGCAGCTTAACGGGACTAATGTACGAGCAGTACTTC; CDR3 protein: CASSLTGLMYEQYF
J gene: TRBJ2-7; clone size: once; D gene: TRBD1; V gene: TRBV6-6; CDR3 DNA: TGTGCCAGCAGTACGCGACAGGGCCCCTACGAGCAGTACTTC; CDR3 protein: CASSTRQGPYEQYF
J gene: TRBJ1-2; clone size: -; D gene: -; V gene: TRBV18; CDR3 DNA: TGTGCCAGCTCCCTTCTGGAGCCTTCTAACTATGGCTACACCTTC; CDR3 protein: CASSLLEPSNYGYTF
J gene: TRBJ1-2; clone size: -; D gene: TRBD1; V gene: TRBV27; CDR3 DNA: TGTGTTCACAGGGGAGCAAACTATGGCTACACCTTC; CDR3 protein: CVHRGANYGYTF
J gene: TRBJ2-7; clone size: -; D gene: TRBD2; V gene: TRBV4-3; CDR3 DNA: TGCGCCAGCAGTCCCGGGGTAGCGGGGCCCTACGAGCAGTACTTC; CDR3 protein: CASSPGVAGPYEQYF
J gene: TRBJ1-1; clone size: -; D gene: -; V gene: TRBV28; CDR3 DNA: TGTGGGTCGGGACCCAACACTGAAGCTTTCTTT; CDR3 protein: CGSGPNTEAFF
J gene: TRBJ2-1; clone size: -; D gene: -; V gene: TRBV19; CDR3 DNA: TGTGCCAGTAGTAGGCGGCAGGCGTACGGTGGAGTGTACAATGAGCAGTTCTTC; CDR3 protein: CASSRRQAYGGVYNEQFF
J gene: TRBJ2-3; clone size: -; D gene: -; V gene: TRBV28; CDR3 DNA: TGTGCCACCTGCTCCGGGAAGAGCACAGATACGCAGTATTTT; CDR3 protein: CATCSGKSTDTQYF
J gene: TRBJ2-7; clone size: -; D gene: -; V gene: TRBV9; CDR3 DNA: TGTGCCAGCAGTAGCCGGGACACCGCCTACGAGCAGTACTTC; CDR3 protein: CASSSRDTAYEQYF
J gene: TRBJ1-4; clone size: -; D gene: -; V gene: TRBV2; CDR3 DNA: TGTGCCAGCAGTGGACAGTCTAGCTCAACTAATGAAAAACTGTTTTTT; CDR3 protein: CASSGQSSSTNEKLFF
J gene: TRBJ1-5; clone size: -; D gene: -; V gene: TRBV5-8; CDR3 DNA: TGTGCCAGCAGGGAACGGTTCAATCAGCCCCAGCATTTT; CDR3 protein: CASRERFNQPQHF
J gene: TRBJ1-6; clone size: -; D gene: -; V gene: TRBV19; CDR3 DNA: TGTGCCAGTAGTAATAGGGGGAATTCACCCCTCCACTTT; CDR3 protein: CASSNRGNSPLHF